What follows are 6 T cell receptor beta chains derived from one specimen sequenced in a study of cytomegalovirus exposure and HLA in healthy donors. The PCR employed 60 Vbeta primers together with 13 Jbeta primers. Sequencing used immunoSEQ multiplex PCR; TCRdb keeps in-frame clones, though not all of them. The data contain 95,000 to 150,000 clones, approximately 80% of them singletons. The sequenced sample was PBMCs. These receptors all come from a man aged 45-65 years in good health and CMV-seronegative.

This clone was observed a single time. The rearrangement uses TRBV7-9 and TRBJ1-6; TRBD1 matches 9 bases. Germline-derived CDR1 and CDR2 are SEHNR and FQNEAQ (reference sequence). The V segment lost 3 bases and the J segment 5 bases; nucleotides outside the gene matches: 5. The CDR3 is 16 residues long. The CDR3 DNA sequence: TGTGCCAGCAGCTTCCCGGGACAGGGCAATAATTCACCCCTCCACTTT. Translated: CASSFPGQGNNSPLHF.

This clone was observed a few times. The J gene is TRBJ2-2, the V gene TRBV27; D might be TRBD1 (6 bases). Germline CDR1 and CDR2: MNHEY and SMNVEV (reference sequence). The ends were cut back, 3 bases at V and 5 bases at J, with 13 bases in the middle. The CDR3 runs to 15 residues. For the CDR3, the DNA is TGTGCCAGCAGTTTTGGCACAGGGAAAACCGGGGAGCTGTTTTTT. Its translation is CASSFGTGKTGELFF.

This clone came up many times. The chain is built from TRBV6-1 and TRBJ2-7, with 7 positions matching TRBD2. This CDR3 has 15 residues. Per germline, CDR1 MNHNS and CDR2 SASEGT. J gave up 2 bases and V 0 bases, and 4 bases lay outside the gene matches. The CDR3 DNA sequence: TGTGCCAGCAGTGAAGCTAGACTAGCCCCCTACGAGCAGTACGTC. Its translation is CASSEARLAPYEQYV.

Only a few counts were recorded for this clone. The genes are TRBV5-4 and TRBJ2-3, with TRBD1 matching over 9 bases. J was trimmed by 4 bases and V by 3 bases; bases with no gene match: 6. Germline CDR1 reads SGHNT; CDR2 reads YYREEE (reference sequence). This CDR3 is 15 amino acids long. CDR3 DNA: TGTGCCAGCAGCTACCGGGACAGGGTGTCAGATACGCAGTATTTT. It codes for CASSYRDRVSDTQYF.

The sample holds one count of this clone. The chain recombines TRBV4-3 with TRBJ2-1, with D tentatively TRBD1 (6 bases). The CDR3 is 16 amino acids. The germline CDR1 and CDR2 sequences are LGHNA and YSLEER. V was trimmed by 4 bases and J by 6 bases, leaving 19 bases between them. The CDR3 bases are TGCGCCAGCAGCCTTGCCGGAGACAGGATCTCCAATGAGCAGTTCTTC. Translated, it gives CASSLAGDRISNEQFF.

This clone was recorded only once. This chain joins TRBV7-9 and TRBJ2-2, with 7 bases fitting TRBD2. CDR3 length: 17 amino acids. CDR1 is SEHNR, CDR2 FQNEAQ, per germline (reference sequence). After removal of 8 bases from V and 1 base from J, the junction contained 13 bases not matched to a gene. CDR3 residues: CASSDTWGGGNTGELFF. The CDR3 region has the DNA TGTGCCAGCTCCGATACTTGGGGCGGGGGGAACACCGGGGAGCTGTTTTTT. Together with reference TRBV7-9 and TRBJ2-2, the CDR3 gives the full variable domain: DTGVSQNPRHKITKRGQNVTFRCDPISEHNRLYWYRQTLGQGPEFLTYFQNEAQLEKSRLLSDRFSAERPKGSFSTLEIQRTEQGDSAMYLCASSDTWGGGNTGELFFGEGSRLTVL.